This TCR beta chain was identified in a study of graft-versus-host responses after intestinal transplantation. Looking at the study overall: Those transplanted obtained multivisceral, liver-intestinal, or isolated intestinal grafts.

Sequencing used immunoSEQ multiplex PCR; TCRdb keeps in-frame clones, though not all of them. Of roughly 110,000 clones listed, about 87% are singletons. Notes on the study in general: Present in recipient marrow, GvH clones included some that appeared first in ileum or blood. Researchers found peak circulating GvH clone levels linked to early post-transplant HvG declines. Allografts of one patient group, those with graft-donor T cell macrochimerism, had high graft-versus-host to host-versus-graft clonal ratios.

Trimming cost V 4 bases and J 2 bases, with 19 bases left between them. The CDR3 has 16 residues. Looked up from germline, CDR1 is SGHKS and CDR2 is YYEKEE (reference sequence). About this clone itself: Its antigen is undetermined.

This receptor was taken from a human donor who was the organ donor for an intestinal transplant. J is TRBJ2-7 and V is TRBV5-5; D is perhaps TRBD1 (6 bases). Sequenced material: unstimulated CD4+ T cells sorted from spleen or lymph node cells, taken before transplant. The CDR3 DNA follows: TGTGCCAGCAGCGGGGGCCGGGACGGATTGACCTACGAGCAGTACTTC. Amino acid sequence: CASSGGRDGLTYEQYF.